This T cell receptor beta chain is drawn from a study of neurological immune-mediated disorders. The sample holds many counts of this clonotype. Sorted libraries drew on around 1 million CD4+ or CD8+ T cells. CDR1 is SNHLY, CDR2 FYNNEI, per germline. CDR3 length: 14 amino acids. Trimming took 3 bases from V and 1 from J, leaving 10 bases between them. A single run covered 15-18 subjects with over 170 million TCR-beta sequences. TCRdb processed the 5' RACE reads anew with MiXCR; each CDR3 protein has one entry. The sample consists of 30,000 or so distinct CDR3 sequences, about 3.8% of them appearing once.

The sequenced sample consisted of CD4+ T cells from blood. The chain combines TRBV2 with TRBJ2-7; D gene unclear. This clonotype originated in a woman in her forties in good health. CDR3 region: CASSDRTGSYEQYF. The CDR3 DNA follows: TGTGCCAGCAGTGACAGAACCGGATCCTACGAGCAGTACTTC. The whole variable domain, remainder taken from reference TRBV2 and TRBJ2-7, is EPEVTQTPSHQVTQMGQEVILRCVPISNHLYFYWYRQILGQKVEFLVSFYNNEISEKSEIFDDQFSVERPDGSNFTLKIRSTKLEDSAMYFCASSDRTGSYEQYFGPGTRLTVT.